This T cell receptor beta chain was retrieved from a study of early T cells in non-severe SARS-CoV-2 infection. In regard to this clonotype: Its antigen is unidentified.

Study observations and caveats: VDJdb-based matching was biased toward anti-spike CD8 responses and missed private and CD4 specificities.

The CDR3 loop spans 14 amino acids. Trimming took off 3 bases at V and 0 bases at J, with 9 bases between the two ends. CDR1 is MNHEY and CDR2 is SMNVEV in the germline V gene (reference sequence). Using its own MiXCR run on the 5' RACE reads, TCRdb lists one record per CDR3 protein. The sample has fewer than 75,000 distinct CDR3 sequences; 20% are singletons. This TCR was sampled from an adult who was a healthcare worker with PCR-confirmed SARS-CoV-2 infection or an uninfected control (not recorded which). Source: whole blood, taken at baseline. V is TRBV27 and J is TRBJ2-7; TRBD2 is a possible D gene (5 bases). CDR3 sequence: CASSFVGDSYEQYF. Here the CDR3 DNA reads TGTGCCAGCAGTTTTGTCGGGGACTCCTACGAGCAGTACTTC.